These T cell receptor beta chains were read from a single sample in a study of PD-1 blockade in classical Hodgkin lymphoma. Sequencing used immunoSEQ multiplex PCR; TCRdb keeps in-frame clones, though not all of them. Of 30,000 or so clones listed, roughly 94% are singletons. Sequencing input: peripheral blood mononuclear cells (PBMCs). The receptor source for this set is a human donor with classical Hodgkin lymphoma. Both conserved end residues are part of each CDR3. A D gene is named only where the DNA matches it firmly. Size is stated for part of the rows, as once, few or many counts, or as a class when the clone is expanded.

TGCGCCAGCAGCTCCCTGGTAGGGAGTCACAATGAGCAGTTCTTC	CASSSLVGSHNEQFF	TRBV5-1	.	.	TRBJ2-1
TGTGCCAGCAGTTACCTCGACAGTGTTTGGGACGAGCAGTACTTC	CASSYLDSVWDEQYF	TRBV28	.	.	TRBJ2-7
TGTGCCAGCAGCCAAACCGACGGGGAAAAACTGTTTTTT	CASSQTDGEKLFF	TRBV5-4	.	.	TRBJ1-4
TGCGCCAGCAGCCAAGATCGGGGTAGCTCCTACGAGCAGTACTTC	CASSQDRGSSYEQYF	TRBV4-3	few	.	TRBJ2-7
TGTGCCAGCTCAGGGGACAGGGAGGCGAACACTGAAGCTTTCTTT	CASSGDREANTEAFF	TRBV18	.	TRBD1	TRBJ1-1
TGCAGTGCTCGGAGGGCAGATACGCAGTATTTT	CSARRADTQYF	TRBV20-1	.	.	TRBJ2-3
TGCGCCAGCAGCTTGGGTTACGGTAGCTCCTACAATGAGCAGTTCTTC	CASSLGYGSSYNEQFF	TRBV5-1	.	.	TRBJ2-1
TGCGCCAGCAGCTTTGGGGTCGAACAAGAGACCCAGTACTTC	CASSFGVEQETQYF	TRBV5-1	.	.	TRBJ2-5
TGTGCCAGCAGTGACTCGAGTCAGGGAAACACCGGGGAGCTGTTTTTT	CASSDSSQGNTGELFF	TRBV6-4	.	.	TRBJ2-2
TGTGCCAGCGGGCGGGAGGCCCACGAGCAGTACTTC	CASGREAHEQYF	TRBV27	.	TRBD2	TRBJ2-7
TGTGCCTGGAGCAAACAGGGAAATACTGAAGCTTTCTTT	CAWSKQGNTEAFF	TRBV30	.	.	TRBJ1-1
TGTGCCAGCTCCTCCTTAAGCGGGGCGAACTACAATGAGCAGTTCTTC	CASSSLSGANYNEQFF	TRBV25-1	.	TRBD2	TRBJ2-1
TGTGCCAGCAGCTTGGTAGGTAGCGAAAACTATGGCTACACCTTC	CASSLVGSENYGYTF	TRBV5-6	.	.	TRBJ1-2
TGTGCCAGCAGGGCAGGGCTCCCCAACACTGAAGCTTTCTTT	CASRAGLPNTEAFF	TRBV6-5	.	.	TRBJ1-1
TGTGCCAGCAGCAGACAGGGGGCTGGGGGCACTGAAGCTTTCTTT	CASSRQGAGGTEAFF	TRBV28	.	TRBD1	TRBJ1-1
TGTGCCAGCTCACCCGCAGGGTTCACTCAAGAGACCCAGTACTTC	CASSPAGFTQETQYF	TRBV18	.	.	TRBJ2-5
TGTGCCAGCAGCTTTGACTCGAGGGGGCAGCCAGATACGCAGTATTTT	CASSFDSRGQPDTQYF	TRBV11-1	.	TRBD1	TRBJ2-3
TGCAGCGTTGGGGGGCCGAACACTGAAGCTTTCTTT	CSVGGPNTEAFF	TRBV29-1	few	.	TRBJ1-1
TGCGCCAGCCCCGGGCCCGGAGTGGTATTGGCTGAAGCTTTCTTT	CASPGPGVVLAEAFF	TRBV10-1	.	.	TRBJ1-1
TGTGCCAGCAGCGAACTAGCGGGCTACACCGGGGAGCTGTTTTTT	CASSELAGYTGELFF	TRBV7-6	.	TRBD2	TRBJ2-2
TGTGCCAGCAGTTTACTCAAGGGGTACTATGGCTACACCTTC	CASSLLKGYYGYTF	TRBV6-6	.	.	TRBJ1-2
TGTGCCAGCAGCGTAGAGGCGGGGATTAGCTCTGGGGCCAACGTCCTGACTTTC	CASSVEAGISSGANVLTF	TRBV9	.	.	TRBJ2-6
TGCGCCAGCAGTGCCGGGACAGGGGGCCTTCACTCTGGAAACACCATATATTTT	CASSAGTGGLHSGNTIYF	TRBV10-2	.	TRBD1	TRBJ1-3
TGTGCCAGTAGTATAGGCCAGGGGTTCACCGGGGAGCTGTTTTTT	CASSIGQGFTGELFF	TRBV19	.	.	TRBJ2-2
TGTGCCAGCAGCTCTACCAGGGGGACTGAAGCTTTCTTT	CASSSTRGTEAFF	TRBV7-3	once	TRBD1	TRBJ1-1
TGTGCCTGGAGCCCACTAGCGGGAGGCCCCACCGGGGAGCTGTTTTTT	CAWSPLAGGPTGELFF	TRBV30	.	TRBD2	TRBJ2-2
TGTGCCAGCAGCTTAGGAGACAGAGCCTTCACTGAAGCTTTCTTT	CASSLGDRAFTEAFF	TRBV7-6	few	.	TRBJ1-1
TGTGCCACCAGCAGAGGGGACGGTGAAGGAGAGCAGTACTTC	CATSRGDGEGEQYF	TRBV15	.	.	TRBJ2-7
TGTGCCAGCAGTTTTCTTGCTCGGCAGGGGGCAGAAGGCTACACCTTC	CASSFLARQGAEGYTF	TRBV28	.	TRBD1	TRBJ1-2